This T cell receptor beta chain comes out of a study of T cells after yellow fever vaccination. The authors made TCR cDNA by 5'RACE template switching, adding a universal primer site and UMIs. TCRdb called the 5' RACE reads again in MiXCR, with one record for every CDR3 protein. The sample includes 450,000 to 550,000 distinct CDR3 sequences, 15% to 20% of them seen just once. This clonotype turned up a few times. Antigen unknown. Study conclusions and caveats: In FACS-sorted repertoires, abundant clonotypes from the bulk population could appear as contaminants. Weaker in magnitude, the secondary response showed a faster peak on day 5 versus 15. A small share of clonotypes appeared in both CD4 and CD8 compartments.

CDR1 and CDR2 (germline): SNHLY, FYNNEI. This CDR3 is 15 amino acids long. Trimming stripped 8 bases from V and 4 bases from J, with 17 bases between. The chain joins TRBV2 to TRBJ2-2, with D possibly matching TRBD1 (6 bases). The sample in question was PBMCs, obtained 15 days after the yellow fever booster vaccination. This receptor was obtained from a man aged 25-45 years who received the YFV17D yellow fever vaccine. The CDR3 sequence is CASGGSGTTTGELFF. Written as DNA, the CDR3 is TGTGCCAGCGGGGGTTCCGGGACAACCACCGGGGAGCTGTTTTTT.